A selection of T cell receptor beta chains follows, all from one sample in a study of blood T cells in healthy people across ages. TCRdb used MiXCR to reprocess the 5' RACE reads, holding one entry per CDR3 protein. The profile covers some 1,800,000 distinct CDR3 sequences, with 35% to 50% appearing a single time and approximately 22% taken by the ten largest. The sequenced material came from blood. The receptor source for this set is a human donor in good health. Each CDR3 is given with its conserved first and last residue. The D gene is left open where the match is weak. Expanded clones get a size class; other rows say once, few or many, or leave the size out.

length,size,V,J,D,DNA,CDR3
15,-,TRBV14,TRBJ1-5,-,TGTGCCAGCAGCCAACCCCGGGGAGACAATCAGCCCCAGCATTTT,CASSQPRGDNQPQHF
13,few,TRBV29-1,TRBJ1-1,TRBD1,TGCAGCGTTGAGATGGGACAGGGATCTGAAGCTTTCTTT,CSVEMGQGSEAFF
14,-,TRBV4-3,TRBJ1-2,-,TGCGCCAGCAGCCGGGAAGTCCCGGGTTGGGGCTACACCTTC,CASSREVPGWGYTF
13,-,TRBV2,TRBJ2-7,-,TGTGCCAGCAAGGTGGGGCTATCCTACGAGCAGTACTTC,CASKVGLSYEQYF
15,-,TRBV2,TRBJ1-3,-,TGTGCCAGCAGTGAATTCCTAGGTGCTGGAAACACCATATATTTT,CASSEFLGAGNTIYF
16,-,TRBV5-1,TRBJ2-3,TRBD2,TGCGCCAGCAGGACGATCGGACTAGCGGTCCCAGATACGCAGTATTTT,CASRTIGLAVPDTQYF
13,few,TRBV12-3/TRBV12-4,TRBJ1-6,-,TGTGCCAGCAGTCTGGGGCCTTATTCACCCCTCCACTTT,CASSLGPYSPLHF
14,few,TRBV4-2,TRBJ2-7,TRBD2,TGTGCCAGCAGCTACCAGCGGGGGGATGTCGAGCAGTACTTC,CASSYQRGDVEQYF
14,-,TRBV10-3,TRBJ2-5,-,TGTGCCATCAGGGGTAGCGCCCTACAAGAGACCCAGTACTTC,CAIRGSALQETQYF
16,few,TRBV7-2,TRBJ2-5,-,TGTGCCAGCAGCTTAGCGCTGGCTCTGGGGCAAGAGACCCAGTACTTC,CASSLALALGQETQYF
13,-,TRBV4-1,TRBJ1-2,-,TGCGCCAGCAGCCTTCCTCTCGACCATGGCTACACCTTC,CASSLPLDHGYTF